These 21 T cell receptor beta chains originate from one sample sequenced in a study of breast tumors, draining lymph nodes, adjacent tissues. TCRdb recomputed calls from the multiplex PCR reads with MiXCR, one row per CDR3 protein. The data show 150,000 to 200,000 distinct CDR3 sequences, around 33% seen once. Breast cancer patients provided tissue from their axillary draining lymph nodes. The specimen sequenced was axillary lymph node tissue. These receptors all stem from a female donor with breast cancer. Some clones in this sample may be carry-over from other donors' samples.

On this clonotype: Germline is not matched at one junction end, which may reflect a read error. The V call is TRBV15, the J call TRBJ2-5, with a tentative D call TRBD2 (5 bases). The CDR3 covers 13 residues. Germline V gene sequence: CDR1 LNHNV, CDR2 YYDKDF (reference sequence). The DNA for the CDR3 is TGTGCCACCTGCAGATCGGAGGCTGGGACCCAGTACTTC. Encoded protein: CATCRSEAGTQYF.

This clonotype was counted at least ten times. The J gene is TRBJ1-2, the V gene TRBV6-6, with unresolved D. The germline CDR1 and CDR2 sequences are MNHNY and SVGAGI (reference sequence). Trimming removed 6 bases from V and 2 bases from J, with 4 bases in between. The CDR3 sequence is 11 residues long. CDR3 nucleotides: TGTGCCAGCAGAGACAACTATGGCTACACCTTC. Translation: CASRDNYGYTF.

This clonotype was counted at least ten times. Mismatch with germline at one junction end may stem from a read error. The rearrangement links TRBV7-6 to TRBJ1-2; 8 positions agree with TRBD1. CDR3 length equals 15 residues. The germline V gene has CDR1 SGHVS and CDR2 FNYEAQ. The CDR3 DNA follows: TGTGCCAGCAGCCGAGGACAGGGTCTGGGCAATGGCTACCCCTTC. It encodes CASSRGQGLGNGYPF.

As for this clonotype: A junction end diverges from the germline sequence, so it may reflect a read error. The rearrangement uses TRBV20-1 and TRBJ1-4; TRBD1 might be the D (6 bases). The CDR3 is made up of 14 amino acids. Germline V gene sequence: CDR1 DFQATT, CDR2 SNEGSKA (reference sequence). DNA for the CDR3: TGCAGTGCTAGGCTGGGGGGGCGGTATGAAAAACTGGTTTTT. This translates into CSARLGGRYEKLVF.

Concerning this clonotype itself: The junction and the germline gene differ at one end; a read error may be behind it. This sequence joins TRBV4-1 and TRBJ2-7; D might be TRBD2 (5 bases). CDR1 is MGHRA and CDR2 is YSYEKL in the germline V gene. This CDR3 is built from 16 residues. The CDR3 sequence: CASSQDSWRFSNEQYF. The CDR3 DNA sequence: TGCGCCAGCAGCCAAGACTCCTGGAGGTTCTCCAACGAGCAGTACTTC.

As for this clonotype: It is unclear where the CDR3 begins or ends on the DNA, so no DNA is shown, and the CDR3 is as TCRdb lists it. The J gene is TRBJ1-3, the V gene TRBV14; the table's D call, TRBD1, has no DNA check behind it. Germline V gene data show CDR1 as SGHDN and CDR2 as FVKESK. The CDR3 sequence runs 21 residues, both termini included. CDR3 amino acids: CASSLGTGGNEQYFGPGTIYF.

The chain carries TRBV6-6 and TRBJ1-5; maybe TRBD1 (5 bases). V was pared by 6 bases and J by 5 bases, with 11 bases between. Germline loops: CDR1 MNHNY, CDR2 SVGAGI (reference sequence). There are 13 residues in the CDR3. The CDR3 bases are TGTGCCAGCAGCCAGGGACCCCATCAGCCCCAGCATTTT. Protein sequence: CASSQGPHQPQHF.

This clonotype was seen more than once but under ten times. The rearrangement joins TRBV5-1 to TRBJ1-1; D ambiguous. There are 14 residues in the CDR3. The germline gives CDR1 SGHRS, CDR2 YFSETQ. V was pared by 0 bases and J by 5 bases, with 11 bases between. The CDR3 nucleotides are TGCGCCAGCAGCTTGGAAGTGGAGTGGACTGAAGCTTTCTTT. Its protein is CASSLEVEWTEAFF.

Turning to this clonotype: One junction end disagrees with the germline gene, perhaps due to a read error. The gene calls are TRBV4-1 and TRBJ2-7, with D maybe TRBD1 (6 bases). The germline V gene has CDR1 MGHRA and CDR2 YSYEKL. CDR3 length equals 15 residues. CDR3 bases: TGCCCCAGCAGCCAAGATCCGACAGGTTCTTACGGGCAGTACTTC. Translation gives CPSSQDPTGSYGQYF.

In its sample, this clonotype was seen many times. J is TRBJ1-4 and V is TRBV20-1; D is undetermined. CDR3 length: 17 amino acids. V was pared by 6 bases and J by 6 bases, with 26 bases between. Germline-derived CDR1 and CDR2 are DFQATT and SNEGSKA (reference sequence). CDR3 DNA sequence: TGCAGTGCCCAGACCCTCATCGTAGAGGGCTTGGATGAAAAACTGTTTTTT. This gives the protein CSAQTLIVEGLDEKLFF.

The chain uses TRBV30 and TRBJ1-1; 10 bases agree with TRBD1. Germline loops: CDR1 GTSNPN, CDR2 SVGIG (reference sequence). The CDR3 is 14 amino acids. With 4 bases clipped from V and 4 bases from J, the junction kept 6 bases outside the gene matches. CDR3: CAWIWTGGGTEAFF. CDR3 DNA sequence: TGTGCCTGGATTTGGACAGGGGGAGGCACTGAAGCTTTCTTT.

On this clonotype itself: Given a much more abundant clone one base away, this may be a read error. The conserved closing phenylalanine or tryptophan is absent in this CDR3, likely reflecting a read error. CDR3 nucleotides: TGTGCCAGTAGTATTAACTCGGGAGTGGACGAGCAGTACCTC. The encoded protein is CASSINSGVDEQYL. The chain combines TRBV19 with TRBJ2-7, with D possibly TRBD2 on 6 matching bases. The CDR3 runs to 14 residues. V was clipped by 3 bases and J by 5 bases, with 14 bases between them. The germline CDR1 and CDR2 sequences are LNHDA and SQIVND (reference sequence).

The chain couples TRBV7-2 to TRBJ1-5; 16 nucleotides match TRBD2. The J call may be mistaken, given a closer DNA end match to TRBJ2-3. Germline V lookup: CDR1 SGHTA, CDR2 FQGNSA. The CDR3 is 18 amino acids. In DNA, the CDR3 is TGTGCCAGCAGAAATCCGTTGGGACTAGCGGGGGGGCGAGGTACGCAGTATTTT. Translated, it gives CASRNPLGLAGGRGTQYF.

This clonotype was found many times. The chain joins TRBV19 to TRBJ1-4, with D hard to call. Germline CDR1 and CDR2: LNHDA and SQIVND (reference sequence). This CDR3 is built from 14 residues. Between the trimmed V and J ends, which lost 3 bases and 4 bases, there was a span of 9 bases. CDR3 in amino acids: CASSMEGFNEKLFF. The CDR3 DNA reads TGTGCCAGTAGTATGGAGGGATTTAATGAAAAACTGTTTTTT.

Concerning this clonotype: Possible read error: a much larger clone is one base away. This chain joins TRBV6-6 and TRBJ2-1; 11 nucleotides match TRBD2. CDR1 MNHNY and CDR2 SVGAGI come from the germline V gene (reference sequence). This CDR3 region has 15 residues. Unmatched junction bases numbered 4, after V lost 5 bases and J lost 4 bases. CDR3 loop: CASSPSSGGYNEQFF. CDR3 nucleotide sequence: TGTGCCAGCAGTCCCTCTAGCGGGGGGTACAATGAGCAGTTCTTC.

The V and J genes are TRBV10-3 and TRBJ2-7; 8 nucleotides match TRBD1. Germline CDR1 and CDR2: ENHRY and SYGVKD. The CDR3 totals 14 residues. The junction had 7 bases not matched to a gene; V was cut back by 5 bases and J by 4 bases. CDR3 coding DNA: TGTGCCATCAGTCCCGGGACAGGTATTTACGAGCAGTACTTC. As protein: CAISPGTGIYEQYF.

This chain uses TRBV5-4 with TRBJ2-2; D gene uncertain. The CDR3 loop spans 11 amino acids. The ends were cut back, 3 bases at V and 5 bases at J, with 2 bases in the middle. Germline V gene lookup returns CDR1 SGHNT and CDR2 YYREEE (reference sequence). The CDR3 region has the DNA TGTGCCAGCAGCTGGACCGGGGAGCTGTTTTTT. It codes for CASSWTGELFF.

This clonotype was picked up many times. The gene calls are TRBV6-5 and TRBJ2-2, with a possible D match to TRBD2 (6 bases). CDR3 size: 12 residues. The germline V and J ends were trimmed by 8 bases and 4 bases, with 8 bases remaining between them. Germline CDR1 MNHEY, CDR2 SVGAGI. The CDR3 region is CASRGATGELFF. In DNA, the CDR3 is TGTGCCAGCCGCGGGGCCACCGGGGAGCTGTTTTTT.

This clonotype was found once. At one end, the junction sequence differs from germline, possibly due to a read error. V is TRBV5-8 and J is TRBJ2-7; D perhaps matches TRBD2 (5 bases). From germline, CDR1 is SGHTS and CDR2 YDEGEE. The CDR3 is 14 residues long. In DNA form, the CDR3 reads TGTGCCAGCAGCCAAGCCCAGGACTCCTACGGGCAGTACTTC. Translated: CASSQAQDSYGQYF.

Worth noting for this clonotype: A much larger clone sits a single nucleotide away, making a read error possible. The chain combines TRBV18 with TRBJ2-7, with 10 positions matching TRBD1. CDR1 is KGHSH, CDR2 LQKENI, per germline. This CDR3 comprises 15 residues. The CDR3 coding sequence is TGTGCCAGCTCACCCGGACAGGGGGGCTCCTACGAGCAGTGCTTC. It is translated as CASSPGQGGSYEQCF.

In this sample, this clonotype turned up many times. The chain uses TRBV6-1 and TRBJ2-2; D perhaps matches TRBD1 (5 bases). V lost 6 bases and J 3 bases, leaving 11 bases between the germline ends. Per the germline V gene, CDR1 is MNHNS and CDR2 is SASEGT. CDR3 size: 14 residues. The DNA for the CDR3 is TGTGCCAGCAGGATTCAACAGGACACCGGGGAGCTGTTTTTT. Translated: CASRIQQDTGELFF.